Listed below are T cell receptor beta chains from one sample, sequenced in a study of T cells in Graves' hyperthyroidism and ophthalmopathy. TCRdb independently ran MiXCR on the multiplex PCR reads; one entry per CDR3 protein. The repertoire holds 500,000 to 650,000 distinct CDR3 sequences, with under 20% as singletons. Sequencing used blood. Receptors were obtained from a woman younger than 35 with Graves' ophthalmopathy. CDR3s include the opening cysteine and the closing phenylalanine or tryptophan. A D gene is named only where the DNA matches it firmly. A clone size is listed for some rows: how often the clone was seen (once, few, many), or a class if it is expanded.

size: few
D: TRBD1
V: TRBV29-1
J: TRBJ1-4
DNA: TGCAGCGCTGATTTGCGAGGGGGCGTAACAGGGGGCACTAATGAAAAACTGTTTTTT
CDR3: CSADLRGGVTGGTNEKLFF

size: NA
D: NA
V: TRBV27
J: TRBJ1-1
DNA: TGTGCCAGCAGTTCATCCTCAGGGATGACTGAAGCTTTCTTT
CDR3: CASSSSSGMTEAFF

size: many
D: TRBD2
V: TRBV28
J: TRBJ2-1
DNA: TGTGCCAGCAGTTTGAAGAGGGAGGGCGCTAGCAATGAGCAGTTCTTC
CDR3: CASSLKREGASNEQFF

size: many
D: TRBD2
V: TRBV7-2
J: TRBJ2-5
DNA: TGTGCCAGCAGCCCAGGACTAGCGGGGAGCCAAGAGACCCAGTACTTC
CDR3: CASSPGLAGSQETQYF

size: NA
D: NA
V: TRBV7-2
J: TRBJ2-6
DNA: TGTGCCAGCAGCTTAGGCCAGGGGCACTCTGGGGCCAACGTCCTGACTTTC
CDR3: CASSLGQGHSGANVLTF

size: few
D: TRBD1
V: TRBV7-2
J: TRBJ2-5
DNA: TGTGCCAGCAGCTTAGTAGGGGGCGCCGAGACCCAGTACTTC
CDR3: CASSLVGGAETQYF

size: many
D: TRBD2
V: TRBV30
J: TRBJ2-1
DNA: TGTGCCTGGAGTGTAGGACTAGCGGGGGGGCTAATATCCTACAATGAGCAGTTCTTC
CDR3: CAWSVGLAGGLISYNEQFF

size: NA
D: TRBD1
V: TRBV20-1
J: TRBJ1-6
DNA: TGCAGTGCTAGAGCAGGGGGTCGGAATTCACCCCTCCACTTT
CDR3: CSARAGGRNSPLHF

size: many
D: TRBD1
V: TRBV6-1
J: TRBJ1-1
DNA: TGTGCCAGCAGTTACGGGACAGGGGGCACCGCTGAAGCTTTCTTT
CDR3: CASSYGTGGTAEAFF

size: NA
D: TRBD1
V: TRBV28
J: TRBJ2-6
DNA: TGTGCCACCGCCCGACAGGGGAGGACTGGGGCCAACGTCCTGACTTTC
CDR3: CATARQGRTGANVLTF

size: NA
D: NA
V: TRBV5-6
J: TRBJ2-1
DNA: TGTGCCAGCAGCTCCGGCCGCCTTGGGGAGCAGTTCTTC
CDR3: CASSSGRLGEQFF

size: few
D: NA
V: TRBV27
J: TRBJ2-1
DNA: TGTGCCAACAGTTTAGCCGCCTACAATGAGCAGTTCTTC
CDR3: CANSLAAYNEQFF

size: few
D: NA
V: TRBV7-6
J: TRBJ2-2
DNA: TGTGCCAGCAGCACGGAGTCCGGCGGGGAGCTGTTTTTT
CDR3: CASSTESGGELFF